What follows are 3 T cell receptor beta chains derived from one specimen sequenced in a study of T cell repertoires in cytomegalovirus infection. Their antigen targets remain unknown. TCRdb reanalysed the reads using MiXCR and keeps one entry per CDR3 protein. The profile shows hundreds of thousands of distinct CDR3 sequences, approximately 32% of them singletons. The starting material was cultured PBMCs, obtained from culture after CMV antigen stimulation. The receptors shown here come from a human donor in good health (CMV status not recorded). Some clones in this sample may be carry-over from other donors' samples.

In its sample, this clonotype was seen once. The chain employs TRBV20-1 and TRBJ2-1, with a possible D match to TRBD1 (6 bases). Trimming cost V 3 bases and J 5 bases, with 11 bases left between them. Germline CDR1 DFQATT, CDR2 SNEGSKA (reference sequence). The CDR3 has 13 amino acids. In nucleotides, the CDR3 is TGCAGTGCTAGTAATGCAGGGGACAATGAGCAGTTCTTC. Translating gives CSASNAGDNEQFF.

A few counts support this clonotype. The genes are TRBV6-6 and TRBJ1-1; 12 nucleotides match TRBD1. The trim removed 5 bases at V and 1 base at J, leaving 5 bases unmatched. Germline V gene data show CDR1 as MNHNY and CDR2 as SVGAGI (reference sequence). This CDR3 contains 16 residues. CDR3 DNA sequence: TGTGCCAGCAGTCCGGGACAGGGGGCGAAGAACACTGAAGCTTTCTTT. Residues: CASSPGQGAKNTEAFF.

The V and J genes are TRBV7-4 and TRBJ2-5; no clear D. The CDR3 extends over 17 amino acids. The germline V and J ends were trimmed by 0 bases and 6 bases, with 20 bases remaining between them. The germline V gene has CDR1 SGHVT and CDR2 SQSDAQ. The CDR3 DNA reads as TGTGCCAGCAGCTTAGCGCAGATACCTAACGTAGGGAAGACCCAGTACTTC. Its translation is CASSLAQIPNVGKTQYF.